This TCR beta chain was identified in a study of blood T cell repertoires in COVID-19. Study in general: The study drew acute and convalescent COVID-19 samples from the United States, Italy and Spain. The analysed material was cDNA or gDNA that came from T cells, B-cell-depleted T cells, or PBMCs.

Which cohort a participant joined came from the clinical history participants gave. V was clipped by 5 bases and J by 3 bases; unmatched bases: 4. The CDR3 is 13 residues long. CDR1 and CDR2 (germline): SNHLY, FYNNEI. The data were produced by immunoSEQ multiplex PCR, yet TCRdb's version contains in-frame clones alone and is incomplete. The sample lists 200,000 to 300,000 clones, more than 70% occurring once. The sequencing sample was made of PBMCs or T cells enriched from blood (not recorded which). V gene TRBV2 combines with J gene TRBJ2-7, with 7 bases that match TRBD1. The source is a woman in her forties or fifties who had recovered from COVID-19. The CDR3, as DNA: TGTGCCAGCAGTACCCGGGACAGCTACGAGCAGTACTTC. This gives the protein CASSTRDSYEQYF.